A single sample gave rise to the 18 T cell receptor beta chains below, sequenced in a study of cytomegalovirus exposure and HLA in healthy donors. PCR was performed using 60 Vbeta and 13 Jbeta primers. Clones were read by immunoSEQ multiplex PCR, and TCRdb kept only the in-frame ones, dropping some. The sample carries 75,000 to 90,000 clones, over 70% recorded once. Sequencing was carried out using PBMCs. The receptors stem from a woman between 40 and 55 years old in good health and CMV-seropositive.

The V gene is TRBV29-1, the J gene TRBJ1-2, with D uncertain. Germline CDR1 SQVTM, CDR2 ANQGSEA. Trimming cost V 3 bases and J 3 bases, with 8 bases left between them. This CDR3 has 12 residues. The DNA of the CDR3 is TGCAGCGTTGAGGGCCAGTACTATGGCTACACCTTC. Residues: CSVEGQYYGYTF.

V and J are TRBV29-1 and TRBJ1-1; possible D gene TRBD1, 5 bases. Germline V gene data show CDR1 as SQVTM and CDR2 as ANQGSEA. The CDR3 has 14 residues. The V end was cut by 1 base, the J end by 5 bases, with 14 bases between. This chain's CDR3 is CSVEAGAGGTEAFF. CDR3 sequence (DNA): TGCAGCGTTGAAGCCGGGGCAGGAGGGACTGAAGCTTTCTTT.

The gene calls are TRBV6-5 and TRBJ1-4, with D possibly being TRBD1 (6 bases). The germline gives CDR1 MNHEY, CDR2 SVGAGI. Trimming cost V 3 bases and J 5 bases, with 13 bases left between them. There are 15 residues in the CDR3. The CDR3 loop reads CASSYAGTQNEKLFF. In DNA, the CDR3 is TGTGCCAGCAGTTATGCCGGGACACAGAATGAAAAACTGTTTTTT.

This chain joins TRBV29-1 and TRBJ1-1; D may be TRBD1 (5 bases). Per germline, CDR1 SQVTM and CDR2 ANQGSEA. The CDR3 consists of 12 residues. V was clipped by 4 bases and J by 7 bases, with 13 bases between them. CDR3 coding DNA: TGCAGCGTTGCCTCGGGGGGGTTTGAAGCTTTCTTT. Amino acid sequence: CSVASGGFEAFF.

The J gene is TRBJ2-7, the V gene TRBV6-1; D perhaps matches TRBD1 (5 bases). V was pared by 3 bases and J by 3 bases, with 15 bases between. Germline CDR1 reads MNHNS; CDR2 reads SASEGT. The CDR3 length is 15 residues. CDR3 nucleotides: TGTGCCAGCAGTGATCTCAGGGATTCCGACTACGAGCAGTACTTC. Translation gives CASSDLRDSDYEQYF.

This clone occurred a few times. The rearrangement uses TRBV5-1 and TRBJ1-5; D might be TRBD1 (5 bases). Per germline, CDR1 SGHRS and CDR2 YFSETQ. The CDR3 is 16 residues long. Trimming removed 0 bases at V and 2 bases at J, with 12 bases between. The CDR3 reads CASSLGGEGGNQPQHF. For the CDR3, the DNA is TGCGCCAGCAGCTTGGGAGGGGAGGGAGGCAATCAGCCCCAGCATTTT.

The rearrangement uses TRBV27 and TRBJ2-7, with 8 bases aligning to TRBD1. Per germline, CDR1 MNHEY and CDR2 SMNVEV (reference sequence). V was clipped by 5 bases and J by 7 bases; unmatched bases: 10. This CDR3 is 14 amino acids long. The CDR3 DNA is TGTGCCAGCAGTCCCCGGACAGGGATGAGGGAGCAGTACTTC. Translated: CASSPRTGMREQYF.

This chain links TRBV28 with TRBJ1-4; D ambiguous. Trimming shortened V by 7 bases and J by 0 bases, and 18 bases separated the two germline ends. Germline V gene data show CDR1 as MDHEN and CDR2 as SYDVKM. CDR3 length: 17 amino acids. The CDR3 reads CASNPFGTGATNEKLFF. The CDR3 DNA sequence: TGTGCCAGCAATCCTTTTGGAACGGGAGCAACTAATGAAAAACTGTTTTTT.

The rearrangement links TRBV5-1 to TRBJ2-7; 11 nucleotides line up with TRBD1. V lost 4 bases to trimming and J lost 7 bases; unmatched junction nucleotides: 7. CDR1 is SGHRS, CDR2 YFSETQ, per germline. This CDR3 spans 14 amino acids. The CDR3 nucleotides read TGCGCCAGCAGCCCCGGACAGGGGGCAAGGGAGCAGTACTTC. It is translated as CASSPGQGAREQYF.

Details on this clone: A junction boundary mismatches the germline segment, possibly from a read error. Other DNA sequences within the sample encode an identical CDR3. The J gene is TRBJ1-5, the V gene TRBV18, with 8 bases fitting TRBD1. The germline CDR1 and CDR2 sequences are KGHSH and LQKENI. This CDR3 has 16 residues. The DNA of the CDR3 is TGTGCCAGCTCGCCACTCCCTGGACAGGGTGATCAGCCCCAGCATTTT. Translated: CASSPLPGQGDQPQHF.

In its sample, this clone was seen once. V usage is TRBV5-1 and J usage is TRBJ2-7; D unclear. V lost 0 bases and J lost 5, with 9 bases in between. The CDR3 is made up of 13 amino acids. CDR1 is SGHRS, CDR2 YFSETQ, per germline. The chain's CDR3 is CASSLESHHEQYF. As DNA, the CDR3 is TGCGCCAGCAGCTTGGAGAGCCACCACGAGCAGTACTTC.

V usage is TRBV30 and J usage is TRBJ1-5, with TRBD1 identical over 9 bases. Unmatched junction bases numbered 8, after V lost 5 bases and J lost 9 bases. The V gene's germline CDR1 is GTSNPN and CDR2 SVGIG (reference sequence). The length of the CDR3 is 13 residues. CDR3 in amino acids: CAWGVGQGRPQHF. Here the CDR3 DNA reads TGTGCCTGGGGGGTCGGACAGGGGCGGCCCCAGCATTTT.

This chain joins TRBV4-2 and TRBJ2-3, with 13 bases identical to TRBD2. Germline CDR1 and CDR2: LGHNA and YNFKEQ. V shed 3 bases, J shed 4 bases, and the junction held 7 bases outside the gene matches. The CDR3 length is 17 residues. This chain's CDR3 is CASSHSTSGGAADTQYF. In DNA, the CDR3 is TGTGCCAGCAGCCACAGCACTAGCGGGGGGGCTGCAGATACGCAGTATTTT.

A note on this clone: At one of its ends the junction is not consistent with the germline gene, which may arise from a read error. CDR3 DNA: TGTGCCAGCTCGGTCCAGGGGGCTTCACCCCTCTACTTT. Amino acids: CASSVQGASPLYF. The chain is built from TRBV18 and TRBJ1-6; 8 nucleotides line up with TRBD1. The CDR3 spans 13 residues. Germline V gives CDR1 KGHSH, CDR2 LQKENI. Together with reference TRBV18 and TRBJ1-6, the CDR3 gives the full variable domain: NAGVMQNPRHLVRRRGQEARLRCSPMKGHSHVYWYRQLPEEGLKFMVYLQKENIIDESGMPKERFSAEFPKEGPSILRIQQVVRGDSAAYFCASSVQGASPLYFGNGTRLTVT.

The V call is TRBV4-2, the J call TRBJ2-3; 8 bases line up with TRBD2. The CDR3 is made up of 17 amino acids. V lost 0 bases to trimming and J lost 1 base; unmatched junction nucleotides: 6. The germline CDR1 and CDR2 sequences are LGHNA and YNFKEQ. This CDR3 is CASSQDTSGGGTDTQYF. DNA of the CDR3: TGTGCCAGCAGCCAAGATACATCCGGGGGGGGCACAGATACGCAGTATTTT.

This chain uses TRBV4-1 with TRBJ1-4; TRBD1 aligns across 8 bases. Germline values: CDR1 MGHRA, CDR2 YSYEKL. The junction had 8 bases not matched to a gene; V was cut back by 3 bases and J by 8 bases. The CDR3 loop spans 15 amino acids. The CDR3 spells CASSQEDRAGEKLFF. CDR3 in DNA: TGCGCCAGCAGCCAGGAGGACAGGGCTGGGGAAAAACTGTTTTTT.

A word on this clone: A much larger clonotype is one base distant, so this may be a read error. Other DNA sequences in this specimen translate into the identical CDR3. The chain uses TRBV6-1 and TRBJ2-7, with a weak D call TRBD2 (5 bases). Trimming stripped 2 bases from V and 6 bases from J, with 23 bases between. CDR1 is MNHNS, CDR2 SASEGT, per germline. The CDR3 spans 17 residues. CDR3 DNA: TGTGCCAGCAGTGAAATAGCAGGAGGAGGACGGTTGGTCGAGCAGTACTTC. It codes for CASSEIAGGGRLVEQYF.

CDR3 sequence (DNA): TGTGCCTGGAGCCCCGACAGGGTAGCCAAAAACATTCAGTACTTC. This gives the protein CAWSPDRVAKNIQYF. The chain has TRBV30 and TRBJ2-4; 7 bases align to TRBD1. Per the germline V gene, CDR1 is GTSNPN and CDR2 is SVGIG (reference sequence). Trimming took 3 bases from V and 0 from J; bases not matched to a gene: 5. This CDR3 region has 15 residues. Full variable domain (outside the CDR3, taken from reference TRBV30 and TRBJ2-4): SQTIHQWPATLVQPVGSPLSLECTVEGTSNPNLYWYRQAAGRGLQLLFYSVGIGQISSEVPQNLSASRPQDRQFILSSKKLLLSDSGFYLCAWSPDRVAKNIQYFGAGTRLSVL.